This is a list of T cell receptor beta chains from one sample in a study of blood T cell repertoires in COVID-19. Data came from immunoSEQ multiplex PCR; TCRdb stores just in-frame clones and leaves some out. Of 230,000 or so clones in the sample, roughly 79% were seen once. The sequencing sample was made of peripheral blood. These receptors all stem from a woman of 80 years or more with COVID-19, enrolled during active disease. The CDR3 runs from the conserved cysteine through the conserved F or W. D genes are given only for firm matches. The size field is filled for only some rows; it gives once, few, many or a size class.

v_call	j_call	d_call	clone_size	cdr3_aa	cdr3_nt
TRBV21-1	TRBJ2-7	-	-	CASSAQKGDAYEQYF	TGTGCCAGCAGCGCTCAGAAGGGGGATGCCTACGAGCAGTACTTC
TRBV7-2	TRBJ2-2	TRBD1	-	CASSPNRGRTGELFF	TGTGCCAGCAGCCCAAACAGGGGGCGGACCGGGGAGCTGTTTTTT
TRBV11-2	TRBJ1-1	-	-	CASSSFSNTEAFF	TGTGCCAGCAGCTCTTTTTCGAACACTGAAGCTTTCTTT
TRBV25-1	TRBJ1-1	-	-	CASSELDRSTEAFF	TGTGCCAGCAGTGAATTAGACAGGAGCACTGAAGCTTTCTTT
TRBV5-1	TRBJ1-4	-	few	CATRRDFQEKLFF	TGCGCCACCCGCCGGGACTTTCAAGAAAAACTGTTTTTT
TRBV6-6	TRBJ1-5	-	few	CASSYDQSNQPQHF	TGTGCCAGCAGTTATGATCAGAGCAATCAGCCCCAGCATTTT
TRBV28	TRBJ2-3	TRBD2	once	CASSLGVAGGNTDTQYF	TGTGCCAGCAGTTTAGGGGTAGCGGGAGGGAACACAGATACGCAGTATTTT
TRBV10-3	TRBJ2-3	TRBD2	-	CAIGSSGSITDTQYF	TGTGCCATCGGGTCTAGCGGGAGTATCACAGATACGCAGTATTTT
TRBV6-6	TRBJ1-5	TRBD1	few	CASSPGQGGNSNQPQHF	TGTGCCAGCAGTCCGGGACAGGGTGGGAATAGCAATCAGCCCCAGCATTTT
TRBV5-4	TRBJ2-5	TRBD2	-	CASSLELAGGLETQYF	TGTGCCAGCAGCTTAGAGCTAGCGGGGGGCTTAGAGACCCAGTACTTC
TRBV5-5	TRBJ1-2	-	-	CASSYQTRATYGYTF	TGTGCCAGCAGCTATCAGACACGAGCTACCTATGGCTACACCTTC
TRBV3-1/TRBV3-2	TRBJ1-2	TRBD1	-	CASSQADRVNYGYTF	TGTGCCAGCAGCCAAGCCGACAGGGTTAACTATGGCTACACCTTC
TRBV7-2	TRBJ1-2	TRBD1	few	CASSSDRLTKAYGYTF	TGTGCCAGCAGCTCGGACAGGCTAACGAAAGCCTATGGCTACACCTTC
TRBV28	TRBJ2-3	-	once	CATTIGGLHPTDTQYF	TGTGCCACGACCATCGGGGGTCTCCATCCCACAGATACGCAGTATTTT
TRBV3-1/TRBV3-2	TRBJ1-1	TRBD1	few	CASSQGTGVTEAFF	TGTGCCAGCAGCCAAGGGACAGGGGTCACTGAAGCTTTCTTT
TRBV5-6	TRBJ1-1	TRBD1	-	CASSSFGTGGFEAFF	TGTGCCAGCAGCTCTTTTGGGACAGGGGGCTTTGAAGCTTTCTTT
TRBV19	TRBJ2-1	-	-	CASSLVLGGGSYNEQFF	TGTGCCAGTAGTCTTGTCCTTGGCGGAGGCTCCTACAATGAGCAGTTCTTC
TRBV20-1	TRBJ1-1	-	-	CSASPSGMNTEAFF	TGCAGTGCTAGTCCGTCAGGGATGAACACTGAAGCTTTCTTT
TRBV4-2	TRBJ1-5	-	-	CASSQDPVQPQHF	TGTGCCAGCAGCCAAGATCCTGTCCAGCCCCAGCATTTT
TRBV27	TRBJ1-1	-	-	CASSGGRGVPNTEAFF	TGTGCCAGCAGTGGGGGCCGGGGGGTCCCGAACACTGAAGCTTTCTTT
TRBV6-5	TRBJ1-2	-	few	CASSYSGEDGYTF	TGTGCCAGCAGTTACTCAGGGGAGGACGGCTACACCTTC
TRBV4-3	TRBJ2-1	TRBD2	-	CASSQGFRIKREGLDFYNEQFF	TGCGCCAGCAGCCAAGGATTCCGGATAAAGCGGGAGGGCCTCGATTTTTACAATGAGCAGTTCTTC
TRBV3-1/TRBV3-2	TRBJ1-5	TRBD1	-	CASSPGQGNQPQHF	TGTGCCAGCAGCCCTGGACAGGGAAATCAGCCCCAGCATTTT
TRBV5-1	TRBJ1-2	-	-	CASSLGQPDYGYTF	TGCGCCAGCAGCTTGGGACAGCCCGACTATGGCTACACCTTC
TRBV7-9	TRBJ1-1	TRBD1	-	CASSIRQGRTEAFF	TGTGCCAGCAGCATTCGACAGGGTAGGACTGAAGCTTTCTTT
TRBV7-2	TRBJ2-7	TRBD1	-	CASSSIKQGEQYF	TGTGCCAGCAGCTCGATAAAACAGGGGGAGCAGTACTTC
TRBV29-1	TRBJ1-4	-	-	CSVEGQTNEKLFF	TGCAGCGTTGAAGGTCAAACTAATGAAAAACTGTTTTTT
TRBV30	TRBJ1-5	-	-	CAWTRQANQPQHF	TGTGCCTGGACAAGGCAGGCCAATCAGCCCCAGCATTTT
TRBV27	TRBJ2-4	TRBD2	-	CASRRPYDYRKREAHIQYF	TGTGCCAGCAGGCGCCCTTACGACTATCGAAAGCGGGAGGCTCACATTCAGTACTTC
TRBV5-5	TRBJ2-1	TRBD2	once	CASSGLAGVYNEQFF	TGTGCCAGCAGCGGTCTAGCGGGAGTTTACAATGAGCAGTTCTTC
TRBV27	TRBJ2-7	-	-	CASSLKGVGYEQYF	TGTGCCAGCAGTTTAAAGGGGGTAGGCTACGAGCAGTACTTC
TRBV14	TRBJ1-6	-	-	CASSQEPGGGRSPLHF	TGTGCCAGCAGCCAAGAACCGGGGGGAGGGAGATCACCCCTCCACTTT
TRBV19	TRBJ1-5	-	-	CASSKGVGINQPQHF	TGTGCCAGTAGTAAGGGGGTCGGGATCAATCAGCCCCAGCATTTT
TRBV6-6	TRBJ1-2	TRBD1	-	CASSYPRQGEITGVF	TGTGCCAGCAGTTACCCGAGACAGGGGGAGATCACCGGGGTCTTC
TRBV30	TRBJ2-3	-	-	CAWSQGLADTQYF	TGTGCCTGGAGTCAGGGTTTGGCAGATACGCAGTATTTT
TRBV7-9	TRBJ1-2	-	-	CASSLDGGSYGYTF	TGTGCCAGCAGCTTAGATGGGGGGAGCTATGGCTACACCTTC
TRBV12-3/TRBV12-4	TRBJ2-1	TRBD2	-	CASRGGGDEQFF	TGTGCCAGCCGGGGGGGCGGGGATGAGCAGTTCTTC
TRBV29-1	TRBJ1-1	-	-	CSVARGGGNTEAFF	TGCAGCGTCGCAAGGGGAGGAGGAAACACTGAAGCTTTCTTT
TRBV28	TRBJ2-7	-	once	CASSSLPGKDEQYF	TGTGCCAGCAGTTCGTTGCCAGGGAAGGACGAGCAGTACTTC
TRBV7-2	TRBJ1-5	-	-	CASSIQVDSNQPQHF	TGTGCCAGCAGCATACAGGTGGATAGCAATCAGCCCCAGCATTTT
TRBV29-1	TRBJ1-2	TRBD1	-	CSATGTESGYTF	TGCAGCGCCACCGGGACAGAAAGTGGCTACACCTTC
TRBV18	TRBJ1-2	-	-	CASSPQAGNYGYTF	TGTGCCAGCTCACCACAGGCAGGGAACTATGGCTACACCTTC
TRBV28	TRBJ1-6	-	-	CASSANSGYNSPLHF	TGTGCCAGCAGTGCTAACAGCGGCTATAATTCACCCCTCCACTTT
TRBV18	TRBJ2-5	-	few	CASSPISETQYF	TGTGCCAGCTCGCCCATTAGCGAGACCCAGTACTTC
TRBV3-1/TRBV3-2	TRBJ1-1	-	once	CASSQLLVNTEAFF	TGTGCCAGCAGCCAGTTACTTGTGAACACTGAAGCTTTCTTT
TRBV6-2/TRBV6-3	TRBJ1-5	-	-	CASSYSIWSGSNQPQHF	TGTGCCAGCAGTTACTCGATCTGGTCAGGGAGCAATCAGCCCCAGCATTTT
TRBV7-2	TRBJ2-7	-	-	CASSGAVTDPTPRQYF	TGTGCCAGCAGCGGGGCCGTGACGGACCCCACTCCCAGGCAGTACTTC
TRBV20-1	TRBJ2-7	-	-	CSASPGVRAGGDYYEQYF	TGCAGTGCTAGTCCGGGGGTGCGGGCCGGGGGAGACTACTACGAGCAGTACTTC
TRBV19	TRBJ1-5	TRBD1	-	CASAPPTGSEDQPQHF	TGTGCCAGCGCCCCCCCGACAGGGTCGGAGGACCAGCCCCAGCATTTT
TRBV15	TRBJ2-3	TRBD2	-	CATSGEAGYFDTQYF	TGTGCCACCAGCGGGGAAGCGGGATATTTCGATACGCAGTATTTT
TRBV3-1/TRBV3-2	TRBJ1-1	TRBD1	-	CASSQGQGFLGGTEAFF	TGTGCCAGCAGCCAAGGACAGGGTTTTTTGGGCGGCACTGAAGCTTTCTTT
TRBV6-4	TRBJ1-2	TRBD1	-	CASSETGGFGGYTF	TGTGCCAGCAGTGAGACAGGGGGCTTCGGAGGCTACACCTTC
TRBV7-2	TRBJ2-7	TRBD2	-	CASSLTNGRAYEQYF	TGTGCCAGCAGCTTAACTAACGGGAGGGCCTACGAGCAGTACTTC
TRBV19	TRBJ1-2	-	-	CASSIDGIYGYTF	TGTGCCAGTAGTATTGACGGGATCTATGGCTACACCTTC
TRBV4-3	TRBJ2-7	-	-	CASSQEPGISEQYF	TGCGCCAGCAGCCAAGAACCCGGGATAAGCGAGCAGTACTTC